These 2 T cell receptor beta chains were sequenced from one sample in a study of T cell repertoires in cytomegalovirus infection. TCRdb called the reads again in MiXCR, with one record for every CDR3 protein. Of under 800,000 distinct CDR3 sequences in the sample, around 24% were seen once. What was sequenced was CD8+ T cells from PBMCs. These receptor sequences come from a human donor in good health (CMV status not recorded). Some clones in this sample may be carry-over from other donors' samples.

This chain connects TRBV29-1 to TRBJ2-7; TRBD1 is a possible D gene (5 bases). Germline loops: CDR1 SQVTM, CDR2 ANQGSEA. This CDR3 comprises 12 residues. V shed 3 bases and J shed 0 bases, with 6 bases lying between them. As DNA, the CDR3 is TGCAGCGTTGATGACAGCTCCTACGAGCAGTACTTC. This codes for CSVDDSSYEQYF.

This clonotype was recorded many times. This rearrangement joins TRBV6-6 to TRBJ2-3; possibly TRBD1 for D (5 bases). The CDR3 is made up of 16 amino acids. The germline gives CDR1 MNHNY, CDR2 SVGAGI (reference sequence). Trimming left V 2 bases short and J 2 bases short, with 14 bases between. CDR3 sequence reads: CASSYDTGALTDTQYF. CDR3 bases: TGTGCCAGCAGTTACGACACAGGAGCACTCACAGATACGCAGTATTTT.